The 20 T cell receptor beta chains listed next were all sequenced from one sample in a study of neurological immune-mediated disorders. Each CDR3 protein is one row after TCRdb ran MiXCR on the 5' RACE reads. The repertoire holds more than 25,000 distinct CDR3 sequences, approximately 4% seen once, with 20% to 30% in the top ten. Sequenced sample: CD4+ T cells from blood. The receptors were sampled from a woman aged 40 to 50 in good health.

This clonotype was found many times. This chain uses TRBV20-1 with TRBJ2-1; D gene ambiguous. CDR3 size: 11 residues. Germline CDR1 reads DFQATT; CDR2 reads SNEGSKA (reference sequence). Trimming removed 3 bases from V and 12 bases from J, with 12 bases in between. In DNA, the CDR3 is TGCAGTGCTAGTGTAGAAGTAGGGCAGTTCTTC. Protein: CSASVEVGQFF.

This clonotype was counted ten times or more. J is TRBJ2-5 and V is TRBV20-1, with 10 bases lining up with TRBD2. The length of the CDR3 is 14 residues. Germline V gene sequence: CDR1 DFQATT, CDR2 SNEGSKA (reference sequence). J was trimmed by 2 bases and V by 1 base; bases with no gene match: 1. The CDR3: CSARGTSGQETQYF. Here the CDR3 DNA reads TGCAGTGCTAGAGGGACTAGCGGACAAGAGACCCAGTACTTC.

This clonotype has at least ten counts. CDR3 in amino acids: CASRTDRQERTQYF. The DNA for the CDR3 is TGTGCCAGCAGAACCGACAGACAAGAAAGGACCCAGTACTTC. The rearrangement joins TRBV6-5 to TRBJ2-5, with D perhaps matching TRBD1 (5 bases). The germline V gene encodes CDR1 MNHEY and CDR2 SVGAGI. The CDR3 is made up of 14 amino acids. V dropped 6 bases and J dropped 7 bases, with 18 bases sitting between them.

This clonotype has ten or more counts. The J gene is TRBJ2-1, the V gene TRBV7-9, with 7 nucleotides matching TRBD2. V lost 5 bases to trimming and J lost 4 bases; unmatched junction nucleotides: 11. CDR3 length: 16 residues. In germline, CDR1 is SEHNR, CDR2 FQNEAQ (reference sequence). The DNA for the CDR3 is TGTGCCAGCAGCCCCCCCCGGGCTAGCGGTTACAATGAGCAGTTCTTC. Translated: CASSPPRASGYNEQFF.

This clonotype has only a few counts. CDR3 amino acids: CAWSLATYGYTF. The CDR3, as DNA: TGTGCCTGGAGTCTAGCCACCTATGGCTACACCTTC. The V call is TRBV30, the J call TRBJ1-2; D is uncertain. CDR3 size: 12 residues. Germline V gene data show CDR1 as GTSNPN and CDR2 as SVGIG (reference sequence). Trimming took 2 bases from V and 4 from J, leaving 8 bases between them.

This clonotype was recorded many times. This chain links TRBV9 with TRBJ2-5; 12 bases are shared with TRBD2. Germline CDR1 is SGDLS and CDR2 is YYNGEE. V was pared by 3 bases and J by 5 bases, with 5 bases of the junction left unmatched. There are 15 residues in the CDR3. CDR3 nucleotide sequence: TGTGCCAGCAGCGCTGCACTAGCGGGGGGTGAGACCCAGTACTTC. Translating gives CASSAALAGGETQYF. The complete variable domain, with remaining parts taken from reference TRBV9 and TRBJ2-5, reads DSGVTQTPKHLITATGQRVTLRCSPRSGDLSVYWYQQSLDQGLQFLIQYYNGEERAKGNILERFSAQQFPDLHSELNLSSLELGDSALYFCASSAALAGGETQYFGPGTRLLVL.

This clonotype was detected many times. This chain uses TRBV20-1 with TRBJ2-2; D is perhaps TRBD1 (7 bases). The germline V and J ends were trimmed by 2 bases and 4 bases, with 20 bases remaining between them. CDR3 length: 17 amino acids. The V gene's germline CDR1 is DFQATT and CDR2 SNEGSKA (reference sequence). The CDR3 spells CSARYQVPGGITGELFF. CDR3 coding DNA: TGCAGTGCTAGATACCAGGTTCCAGGGGGGATCACCGGGGAGCTGTTTTTT.

Ten or more counts support this clonotype. This chain links TRBV18 with TRBJ2-7, with 9 nucleotides matching TRBD1. Germline CDR1 is KGHSH and CDR2 is LQKENI. V dropped 4 bases and J dropped 3; count of bases not matched to a gene: 7. The CDR3 length is 15 residues. CDR3 bases: TGTGCCAGCTCACGGGGACAGGGATCTTTCTACGAGCAGTACTTC. This encodes CASSRGQGSFYEQYF.

The sample holds many counts of this clonotype. The chain has TRBV5-1 and TRBJ2-3; D might be TRBD1 (6 bases). Per the germline V gene, CDR1 is SGHRS and CDR2 is YFSETQ. The ends were cut back, 4 bases at V and 2 bases at J, with 14 bases in the middle. CDR3 length: 15 amino acids. CDR3 protein: CASSPGQIFTDTQYF. CDR3 DNA sequence: TGCGCCAGCAGCCCCGGACAGATATTCACAGATACGCAGTATTTT. The whole variable domain, remainder taken from reference TRBV5-1 and TRBJ2-3, is KAGVTQTPRYLIKTRGQQVTLSCSPISGHRSVSWYQQTPGQGLQFLFEYFSETQRNKGNFPGRFSGRQFSNSRSEMNVSTLELGDSALYLCASSPGQIFTDTQYFGPGTRLTVL.

This clonotype was seen at least ten times. The chain carries TRBV3-1 and TRBJ2-1; the D gene is possibly TRBD2 (6 bases). This CDR3 comprises 15 residues. The germline gives CDR1 LGHDT, CDR2 YNNKEL (reference sequence). Trimming removed 1 base from V and 7 bases from J, with 14 bases in between. The CDR3 nucleotides are TGTGCCAGCAGCCAAGGGTTCGGGGGAACGAATGAGCAGTTCTTC. Translated: CASSQGFGGTNEQFF.

Many counts were recorded for this clonotype. The rearrangement links TRBV2 to TRBJ1-5; TRBD1 agrees at 10 bases. Per the germline V gene, CDR1 is SNHLY and CDR2 is FYNNEI. The J segment lost 2 bases and the V segment lost 8 bases, leaving 12 bases of the junction unmatched. The CDR3 loop spans 17 amino acids. CDR3 DNA sequence: TGTGCCAGCCCGAAGGCCGACAGGGGGCCTTGCAATCAGCCCCAGCATTTT. Translating gives CASPKADRGPCNQPQHF.

This chain uses TRBV2 with TRBJ1-2; D unclear. V dropped 1 base and J dropped 1 base, with 7 bases sitting between them. Germline CDR1 is SNHLY and CDR2 is FYNNEI. This CDR3 contains 14 residues. The CDR3 sequence: CASSEEESNYGYTF. The CDR3 bases are TGTGCCAGCAGTGAAGAGGAGAGTAACTATGGCTACACCTTC.

This clonotype was detected many times. This sequence may be a read error, since a much larger clone differs from it by one base. The chain combines TRBV28 with TRBJ1-6, with D unresolved. Germline assignment: CDR1 MDHEN and CDR2 SYDVKM. CDR3 length: 12 amino acids. CDR3 residues: CVSSSRRSPLHF. The CDR3 region has the DNA TGTGTCAGCAGTTCTCGGAGATCACCCCTCCACTTT.

This clonotype has at least ten counts. This chain connects TRBV10-1 to TRBJ1-1; 7 nucleotides line up with TRBD1. The CDR3 length is 14 residues. V lost 2 bases, J lost 3 bases, and 3 bases stayed unmatched. Germline lookup yields CDR1 WNHNN and CDR2 SYGVQD (reference sequence). Here the CDR3 reads CASSEAGQHTEAFF. DNA of the CDR3: TGCGCCAGCAGTGAGGCGGGACAGCACACTGAAGCTTTCTTT.

This clonotype has ten or more counts. The rearrangement uses TRBV20-1 and TRBJ1-3; 12 bases are shared with TRBD1. The CDR3 spans 14 residues. CDR1 is DFQATT, CDR2 SNEGSKA, per germline (reference sequence). V trimming: 6 bases; J trimming: 6 bases; junction bases outside the gene matches: 6. CDR3 nucleotides: TGCAGTGCCCGGGACAGGGGGCGAAAAAACACCATATATTTT. As protein: CSARDRGRKNTIYF.

Many counts were recorded for this clonotype. The V and J genes are TRBV20-1 and TRBJ2-5; D not certain. The CDR3 sequence is 11 residues long. Germline CDR1 is DFQATT and CDR2 is SNEGSKA (reference sequence). Trimming left V 4 bases short and J 6 bases short, with 9 bases between. CDR3 DNA sequence: TGCAGTGCTATTGAAAGGCAGACCCAGTACTTC. Encoded protein: CSAIERQTQYF.

This clonotype was counted at least ten times. This chain joins TRBV20-1 and TRBJ2-3, with 7 positions matching TRBD2. Germline-derived CDR1 and CDR2 are DFQATT and SNEGSKA (reference sequence). With 0 bases clipped from V and 5 bases from J, the junction kept 11 bases outside the gene matches. The CDR3 has 16 amino acids. The CDR3 DNA is TGCAGTGCTAGAGATCCCTGGGGGAGGGCAGAAGATACGCAGTATTTT. This codes for CSARDPWGRAEDTQYF.

This clonotype was seen ten or more times. This rearrangement joins TRBV29-1 to TRBJ1-2; the D is unclear. The CDR3 has 15 residues. With 2 bases removed from V and 7 bases from J, the gap between germline ends came to 20 bases. Germline lookup yields CDR1 SQVTM and CDR2 ANQGSEA. CDR3 bases: TGCAGCGTTGAATCGAGGGCTTCAATGCAGCTTGGCTACACCTTC. Translating it yields CSVESRASMQLGYTF.

This clonotype appeared many times. The chain links TRBV6-5 to TRBJ1-1, with TRBD1 matching 7 bases. J was trimmed by 0 bases and V by 4 bases; bases with no gene match: 8. The CDR3 contains 16 residues. CDR1 and CDR2 from the germline V gene are MNHEY and SVGAGI. In DNA, the CDR3 is TGTGCCAGCAGTTCGGGACAGATCTTCATGAACACTGAAGCTTTCTTT. This sequence encodes CASSSGQIFMNTEAFF.

This clonotype was seen many times. The V call is TRBV27, the J call TRBJ1-2; maybe TRBD1 (6 bases). CDR3 length: 16 residues. Per germline, CDR1 MNHEY and CDR2 SMNVEV (reference sequence). The V and J ends lost 0 bases and 8 bases respectively, with 19 bases between them. CDR3 DNA: TGTGCCAGCAGTTTATCGTCAATCCCGGGGGCTGGAGGCTACACCTTC. Translating it yields CASSLSSIPGAGGYTF.